This TCR beta chain appears in the sequencing data of a study of blood T cell repertoires in COVID-19. Study-level information: Acute-phase and convalescent COVID-19 samples originated in the United States, Italy and Spain. T cells, B-cell-depleted T cells, or PBMCs supplied cDNA or gDNA.

In the original workflow: Nucleated cell number was recorded as an estimate derived from reference gene primer amplification. TCRdb's table, derived via immunoSEQ multiplex PCR, lists solely in-frame clones and lacks some. V and J calls and clone size follow that table, whereas D and trimming were derived from the DNA. The sample shows 100,000 to 150,000 clones, approximately 85% of them seen only once. Germline lookup yields CDR1 SGHTA and CDR2 FQGTGA. Germline trimming cut 0 bases from V and 9 bases from J; bases unmatched to any gene: 7. The CDR3 is made up of 15 amino acids. Sequences were obtained from peripheral blood. The chain links TRBV7-3 to TRBJ2-1; 8 bases map to TRBD2. The receptor was isolated from a woman of 80 years or more with COVID-19, enrolled during active disease. The CDR3 nucleotides read TGTGCCAGCAGCTTAACCAAACCTCTAGCGGGTGAGCAGTTCTTC. It yields the protein CASSLTKPLAGEQFF.